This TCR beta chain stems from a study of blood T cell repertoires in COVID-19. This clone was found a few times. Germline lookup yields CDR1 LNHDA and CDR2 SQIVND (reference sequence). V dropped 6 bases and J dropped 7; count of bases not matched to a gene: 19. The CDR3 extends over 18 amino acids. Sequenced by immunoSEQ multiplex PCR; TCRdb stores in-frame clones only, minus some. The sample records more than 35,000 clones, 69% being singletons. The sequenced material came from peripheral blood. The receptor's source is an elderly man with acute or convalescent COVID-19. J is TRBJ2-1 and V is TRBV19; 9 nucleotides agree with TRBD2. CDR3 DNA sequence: TGTGCCAGTAGCCAGGAAAAAGGAACCAGCGGGGGGAGGAATGAGCAGTTCTTC. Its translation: CASSQEKGTSGGRNEQFF. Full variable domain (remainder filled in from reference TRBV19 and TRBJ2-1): DGGITQSPKYLFRKEGQNVTLSCEQNLNHDAMYWYRQDPGQGLRLIYYSQIVNDFQKGDIAEGYSVSREKKESFPLTVTSAQKNPTAFYLCASSQEKGTSGGRNEQFFGPGTRLTVL.